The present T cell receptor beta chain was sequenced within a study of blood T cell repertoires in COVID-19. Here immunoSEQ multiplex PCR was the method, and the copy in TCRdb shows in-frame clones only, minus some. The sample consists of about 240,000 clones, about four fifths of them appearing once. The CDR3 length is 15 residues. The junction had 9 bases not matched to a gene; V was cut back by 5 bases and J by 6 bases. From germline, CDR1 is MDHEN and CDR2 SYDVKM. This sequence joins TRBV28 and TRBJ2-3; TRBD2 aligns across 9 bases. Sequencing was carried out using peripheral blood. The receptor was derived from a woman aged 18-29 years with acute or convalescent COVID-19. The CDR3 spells CASSRTSDSRDTQYF. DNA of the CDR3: TGTGCCAGCAGTAGGACTAGCGATTCCCGGGATACGCAGTATTTT.